This record looks at one TCR beta chain sequence and its context. Germline CDR1 and CDR2: LGHNA and YNFKEQ. After removal of 2 bases from V and 6 bases from J, the junction contained 5 bases not matched to a gene. The CDR3 has 14 amino acids. In TCRdb, the 5' RACE reads were re-called with MiXCR into one record per CDR3 protein. This table holds around 390,000 distinct CDR3 sequences, roughly 15% found once. The entry originates in a study of T-cell memory formation after mild COVID-19. Input material: PBMCs or a T cell subset sorted from them (not recorded which). This rearrangement joins TRBV4-2 to TRBJ2-3; 7 bases agree with TRBD1. The receptor was derived from a man aged 18 to 29 who had mild COVID-19 (a few samples of this study predate the infection). Cell type and time point are not known. The CDR3 is CASSQPGGIDTQYF. CDR3 nucleotides: TGTGCCAGCAGCCAACCAGGGGGAATTGATACGCAGTATTTT.